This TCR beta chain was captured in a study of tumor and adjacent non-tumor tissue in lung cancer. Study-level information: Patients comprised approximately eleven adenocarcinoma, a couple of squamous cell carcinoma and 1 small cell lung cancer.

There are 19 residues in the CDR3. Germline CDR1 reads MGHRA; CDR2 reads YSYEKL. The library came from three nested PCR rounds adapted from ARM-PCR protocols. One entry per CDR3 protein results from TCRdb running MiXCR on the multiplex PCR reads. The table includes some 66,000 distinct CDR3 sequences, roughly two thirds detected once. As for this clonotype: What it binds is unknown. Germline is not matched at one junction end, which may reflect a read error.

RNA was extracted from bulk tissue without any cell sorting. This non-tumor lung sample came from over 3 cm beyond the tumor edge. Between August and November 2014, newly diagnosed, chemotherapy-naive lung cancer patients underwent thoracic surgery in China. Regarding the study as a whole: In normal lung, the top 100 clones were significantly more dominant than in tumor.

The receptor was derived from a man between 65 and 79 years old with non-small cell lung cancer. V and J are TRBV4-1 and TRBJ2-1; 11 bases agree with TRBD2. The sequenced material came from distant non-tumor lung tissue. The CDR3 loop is CVSSQAPLALAGVGGEQFF. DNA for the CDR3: TGCGTCAGCAGCCAAGCCCCCCTGGCACTAGCGGGAGTGGGGGGAGAGCAGTTCTTC.